A selection of T cell receptor beta chains follows, all from one sample in a study of CD4 T cells in relation to SARS-CoV-2 and coronaviruses. These receptors have no known antigen. Method: immunoSEQ multiplex PCR; TCRdb's copy keeps in-frame clones and lacks some. The sample includes about 26,000 clones, about three quarters seen only once; the top ten take about 10%. Source material: CD4+ T cells from PBMCs, cultured in vitro. The origin of the receptors is a human donor in good health. Both conserved end residues are part of each CDR3. A D gene is named only where the DNA matches it firmly. Some rows mark clone size as missing; the rest say once, few, many or name a class of expanded clone.

d_call,clone_size,v_call,j_call,cdr3_aa,cdr3_nt
TRBD2,once,TRBV3-1/TRBV3-2,TRBJ2-5,CASSLAGGRETQYF,TGTGCCAGCAGCCTAGCGGGGGGGAGGGAGACCCAGTACTTC
-,-,TRBV19,TRBJ1-2,CAGSGTDYGYTF,TGTGCCGGCTCCGGGACGGACTATGGCTACACCTTC
TRBD2,-,TRBV11-3,TRBJ2-5,CASSLGASGRTETQYF,TGTGCCAGCAGCTTAGGAGCTAGCGGGAGGACAGAGACCCAGTACTTC
TRBD1,few,TRBV5-6,TRBJ2-7,CASSLDRSYEQYF,TGTGCCAGCAGCCTGGACAGGTCCTACGAGCAGTACTTC
-,-,TRBV6-5,TRBJ1-1,CASRDGTEAFF,TGTGCCAGCAGGGATGGCACTGAAGCTTTCTTT
TRBD2,-,TRBV10-3,TRBJ2-7,CAISAGRVEQYF,TGTGCCATCAGTGCAGGGAGGGTCGAGCAGTACTTC
-,-,TRBV12-1,TRBJ2-5,CASSSPRDRQETQYF,TGTGCCAGCAGCTCCCCTCGGGACAGGCAAGAGACCCAGTACTTC
-,few,TRBV7-7,TRBJ2-1,CASSLAGSNEQFF,TGTGCCAGCAGCTTAGCCGGCTCCAATGAGCAGTTCTTC
TRBD1,-,TRBV10-3,TRBJ2-5,CAISDTGGRQETQYF,TGTGCCATCAGTGATACAGGGGGGAGGCAAGAGACCCAGTACTTC
-,-,TRBV4-3,TRBJ2-1,CASSQDILTQSPYNEQFF,TGCGCCAGCAGCCAAGATATCCTGACTCAATCTCCCTACAATGAGCAGTTCTTC
-,-,TRBV19,TRBJ1-1,CASSIVGFRGGEAFF,TGTGCCAGTAGTATAGTAGGTTTTAGGGGCGGCGAAGCTTTCTTT
-,-,TRBV3-1/TRBV3-2,TRBJ2-5,CASSQVRGGETQYF,TGTGCCAGCAGCCAAGTGCGGGGAGGAGAGACCCAGTACTTC
-,-,TRBV3-1/TRBV3-2,TRBJ1-6,CASSQDGSYSPLHF,TGTGCCAGCAGCCAAGATGGAAGTTATTCACCCCTCCACTTT
TRBD1,-,TRBV5-4,TRBJ1-2,CASSIRQGVDYGYTF,TGTGCCAGCAGCATTAGACAGGGAGTTGACTATGGCTACACCTTC
TRBD2,-,TRBV7-3,TRBJ2-1,CASSSSGISGIGEQFF,TGTGCCAGCAGCTCCTCCGGTATTAGCGGGATAGGTGAGCAGTTCTTC
-,-,TRBV4-1,TRBJ2-7,CASTRGGEPSYEQYF,TGCGCCAGCACCCGGGGCGGGGAGCCTTCCTACGAGCAGTACTTC
-,-,TRBV6-5,TRBJ2-1,CASSYSYPTGAVEQFF,TGTGCCAGCAGTTACTCGTACCCGACGGGAGCTGTTGAGCAGTTCTTC
TRBD1,-,TRBV5-4,TRBJ2-4,CASSSGLTGLAKNIQYF,TGTGCCAGCAGCTCGGGGCTGACAGGGTTGGCCAAAAACATTCAGTACTTC
TRBD1,-,TRBV11-2,TRBJ2-5,CASSLDLQGASQETQYF,TGTGCCAGCAGCTTAGATCTGCAGGGGGCTAGCCAAGAGACCCAGTACTTC
-,-,TRBV6-5,TRBJ2-1,CASSWRGGGEDEQFF,TGTGCCAGCAGTTGGAGGGGAGGAGGTGAGGATGAGCAGTTCTTC
-,-,TRBV10-1,TRBJ2-2,CASSESGTGELFF,TGCGCCAGCAGTGAGAGTGGGACCGGGGAGCTGTTTTTT
-,-,TRBV14,TRBJ2-1,CASSQSWTYNEQFF,TGTGCCAGCAGTCAGAGTTGGACCTACAATGAGCAGTTCTTC
TRBD1,-,TRBV6-5,TRBJ1-2,CASTTGGTGGYGYTF,TGTGCCAGCACAACCGGAGGGACAGGGGGCTATGGCTACACCTTC
TRBD1,-,TRBV7-9,TRBJ2-2,CASSFDRARAGELFF,TGTGCCAGCAGCTTCGACAGGGCGCGGGCCGGGGAGCTGTTTTTT
TRBD1,-,TRBV10-3,TRBJ2-6,CAIRTGTGRSGANVLTF,TGTGCCATCAGGACCGGGACAGGACGCTCTGGGGCCAACGTCCTGACTTTC
-,few,TRBV6-2/TRBV6-3,TRBJ1-5,CASSQARAHGLGASYGNQPQHF,TGTGCCAGCAGCCAGGCGAGGGCCCACGGGTTGGGCGCCTCCTATGGCAATCAGCCCCAGCATTTT
TRBD1,few,TRBV19,TRBJ1-5,CASTKDRGVNQPQHF,TGTGCCAGTACCAAGGACAGGGGGGTCAATCAGCCCCAGCATTTT
-,-,TRBV18,TRBJ1-1,CASSPRNRANTEAFF,TGTGCCAGCTCACCACGCAACAGGGCGAACACTGAAGCTTTCTTT
-,-,TRBV10-3,TRBJ2-7,CAISAGTPSYEQYF,TGTGCCATCAGTGCCGGGACTCCTTCCTACGAGCAGTACTTC
-,-,TRBV27,TRBJ1-6,CASSPLGQVYNSPLHF,TGTGCCAGCAGTCCCCTTGGGCAGGTCTATAATTCACCCCTCCACTTT
TRBD2,once,TRBV10-3,TRBJ2-3,CAIRAGATGTSGSNRGTDTQYF,TGTGCCATCAGAGCAGGGGCCACTGGGACTAGCGGGAGCAACCGGGGCACAGATACGCAGTATTTT
-,once,TRBV2,TRBJ1-4,CASKEEKLFF,TGTGCCAGCAAGGAGGAAAAACTGTTTTTT
-,once,TRBV20-1,TRBJ1-2,CSVKKYGGYTF,TGCAGTGTGAAAAAGTATGGCGGCTACACCTTC
-,-,TRBV6-1,TRBJ2-7,CASSEMLTYEQYF,TGTGCCAGCAGTGAGATGCTAACCTACGAGCAGTACTTC
-,-,TRBV5-4,TRBJ1-6,CASSLARFNSPLHF,TGTGCCAGCAGCTTGGCCAGGTTCAATTCACCCCTCCACTTT
-,-,TRBV3-1/TRBV3-2,TRBJ2-5,CASTRKETQYF,TGTGCCAGCACCCGAAAAGAGACCCAGTACTTC
TRBD1,once,TRBV7-9,TRBJ1-4,CASTRSGGGTNEKLFF,TGTGCCAGCACCAGATCAGGGGGAGGAACTAATGAAAAACTGTTTTTT
-,-,TRBV27,TRBJ2-7,CASSPSIGGQQYF,TGTGCCAGCAGTCCCTCAATTGGGGGGCAGCAGTACTTC
-,-,TRBV7-9,TRBJ2-1,CASSLNFGPRQFF,TGTGCCAGCAGCTTAAATTTCGGCCCTCGCCAGTTCTTC
TRBD1,-,TRBV29-1,TRBJ2-7,CSVPGRGRGEQYF,TGCAGCGTTCCGGGCAGGGGGCGAGGCGAGCAGTACTTC
-,few,TRBV10-3,TRBJ1-6,CAISDSSYNSPLHF,TGTGCCATCAGTGACAGCTCCTATAATTCACCCCTCCACTTT
-,-,TRBV6-5,TRBJ2-1,CAAGGSYNEQFF,TGTGCCGCAGGGGGGTCCTACAATGAGCAGTTCTTC
-,once,TRBV15,TRBJ1-1,CATSRDNSRANTEAFF,TGTGCCACCAGCAGAGATAACTCCAGGGCTAACACTGAAGCTTTCTTT
-,-,TRBV14,TRBJ2-7,CASSQTDRSYEQYF,TGTGCCAGCAGCCAAACGGATCGCTCCTACGAGCAGTACTTC
TRBD1,-,TRBV10-3,TRBJ1-1,CAISEEDRALNTEAFF,TGTGCCATCAGTGAAGAAGACAGGGCCCTGAACACTGAAGCTTTCTTT
TRBD1,-,TRBV7-9,TRBJ1-2,CASSLLDRDRGSGYTF,TGTGCCAGCAGCCTACTGGACCGGGACAGGGGAAGTGGCTACACCTTC
-,-,TRBV30,TRBJ2-3,CAWTQGPNSDTQYF,TGTGCCTGGACTCAGGGCCCTAACTCAGATACGCAGTATTTT